The subject of this entry is one TCR beta chain. The antigen is undetermined. The PCR ran on 60 Vbeta and 13 Jbeta primers. TCRdb's copy holds only in-frame clones and misses some; the assay was immunoSEQ multiplex PCR. In the table there are under 55,000 clones, roughly 73% of which are singletons. V was shortened by 5 bases and J by 0 bases, with 10 bases between the two germline ends. The germline V gene encodes CDR1 SEHNR and CDR2 FQNEAQ (reference sequence). The CDR3 runs to 14 residues. The data were obtained in a study of cytomegalovirus exposure and HLA in healthy donors. Study-level points and caveats: Later genetic work tied a missense DCLRE1C variant to beta-chain V and J trimming. Per a prior analysis, the majority of TCR beta V segments were productive roughly 90% or roughly 30% of the time. According to the study, roughly 160 TCR beta chains were cytomegalovirus-associated. CMV antigen specificity was confirmed in vitro for a few CMV-associated chains.

The sample taken for sequencing was PBMCs. V is TRBV7-9 and J is TRBJ1-1, with D tentatively TRBD1 (6 bases). The clonotype was recovered from a man younger than 35 in good health and CMV-seronegative. The DNA of the CDR3 is TGTGCCAGCAGCCGACAGGTCATGAACACTGAAGCTTTCTTT. It encodes CASSRQVMNTEAFF.